This T cell receptor (beta chain) was sequenced during a study of T-cell memory formation after mild COVID-19. MiXCR, run by TCRdb on the 5' RACE reads, gives a single entry per CDR3 protein. Counted here are about 100,000 distinct CDR3 sequences, roughly 19% occurring once; the ten biggest clones make up less than 6%. V shed 2 bases and J 10 bases; nucleotides not matched to a gene: 6. Germline values: CDR1 SGHRS, CDR2 YFSETQ. This CDR3 contains 14 residues. The TCR comes from a man aged 18-30 years who had mild COVID-19 (a few samples of this study predate the infection). Cell type and time point are not known. Sequencing was carried out using PBMCs or a T cell subset sorted from them (not recorded which). The chain joins TRBV5-1 to TRBJ2-1, with 10 nucleotides matching TRBD2. The CDR3 here is CASSFLAGDIEQFF. In DNA form, the CDR3 reads TGCGCCAGCAGCTTCCTAGCGGGAGATATAGAGCAGTTCTTC.